This T cell receptor beta chain was recorded in a study of vaccination effects on CD4 cells after COVID-19. Study overall: The post-vaccine samples were taken, at the median, 72 days after the second dose.

ViraFEST assay sequencing came after antigen-specific CD4+ T cells were expanded with viral peptide pools. Culture lasted under 13 days before CD4+ T cell isolation. Either the mRNA-1273 or the BNT162b2 vaccine was given to participants as two doses. Researchers reported culturing 2 million to 2.5 million PBMC in each well, adding around 10 IU/ml IL-2 and about 9.5 ug/ml peptides. IL-2 medium was substituted for half the medium on days 3 and 7. Findings and caveats of the study: Infection- and vaccine-induced clones contracted markedly late after vaccination.

Generated by immunoSEQ multiplex PCR, the TCRdb table keeps only in-frame clones and is missing some. The sample includes 20,000 to 30,000 clones, 60% to 80% seen only once; the top ten take roughly 8%. Details on this clone: The antigen is undetermined.

From germline, CDR1 is SEHNR and CDR2 FQNEAQ (reference sequence). The junction had 5 bases not matched to a gene; V was cut back by 6 bases and J by 4 bases. This CDR3 has 14 amino acids. The genes are TRBV7-9 and TRBJ1-2, with TRBD1 matching 10 bases. This receptor was identified in a human donor who received a COVID-19 vaccine. The material sequenced was CD4+ T cells from PBMCs cultured with SARS-CoV-2 spike peptides, taken after COVID-19 vaccination. The CDR3 nucleotides are TGTGCCAGCAGACTCGGGACAGGGGCCTATGGCTACACCTTC. Its protein product is CASRLGTGAYGYTF.